The 22 T cell receptor beta chains below all came from one sample that was sequenced in a study of T cells in Graves' hyperthyroidism and ophthalmopathy. Amplification of TCR beta CDR3 regions was performed using RNA transcripts as template. Using the HTBI primer set, a first-round RT-PCR was run on the TCR CDR3. TCRdb re-called the multiplex PCR reads with MiXCR, one entry per CDR3 protein. The sample holds fewer than 400,000 distinct CDR3 sequences, 16% seen once. The sequenced material came from blood. The receptors here all came from a man aged 30-40 years with Graves' hyperthyroidism.

With regard to this clonotype: Relative to the germline gene, one junction end is altered; a read error may explain this. V usage is TRBV16 and J usage is TRBJ1-5; D is possibly TRBD1 (6 bases). This CDR3 comprises 15 residues. Germline-derived CDR1 and CDR2 are KGHSY and FQNENV. The CDR3 reads CASGQNSGASQPQHF. DNA for the CDR3: TGTGCCAGCGGCCAAAATTCGGGGGCTAGTCAGCCCCAGCATTTT.

There are many counts of this clonotype. The rearrangement links TRBV20-1 to TRBJ2-7; D perhaps matches TRBD2 (5 bases). Per germline, CDR1 DFQATT and CDR2 SNEGSKA (reference sequence). The V and J ends lost 1 base and 3 bases respectively, with 19 bases between them. The CDR3 runs 16 residues. The CDR3 region has the DNA TGCAGTGCTAGAGGTTTCGGGGAAGGGAGTTTCTACGAGCAGTACTTC. It specifies CSARGFGEGSFYEQYF.

This clonotype was detected many times. The chain joins TRBV11-2 to TRBJ1-1, with D possibly being TRBD1 (6 bases). V was shortened by 3 bases and J by 7 bases, with 15 bases between the two germline ends. This CDR3 has 14 residues. Germline lookup yields CDR1 SGHAT and CDR2 FQNNGV. CDR3 sequence (DNA): TGTGCCAGCAGCTTGACCCCAGGGGCCGGTGAAGCTTTCTTT. Translated, it gives CASSLTPGAGEAFF.

Regarding this clonotype: This clone may be a read error of a much larger clone one base away. The J gene is TRBJ2-1, the V gene TRBV10-2, with D unclear. Germline V gene sequence: CDR1 WSHSY, CDR2 SAAADI. V lost 2 bases and J 10 bases, leaving 18 bases between the germline ends. This CDR3 region has 15 residues. The CDR3 here is CASSEVGRDSYEQFF. CDR3 coding DNA: TGCGCCAGCAGTGAGGTTGGCCGAGACTCCTACGAGCAGTTCTTC.

Many counts were recorded for this clonotype. The genes are TRBV6-1 and TRBJ1-1; D gene unclear. Germline-derived CDR1 and CDR2 are MNHNS and SASEGT. CDR3 size: 13 residues. V gave up 5 bases and J gave up 1 base, with 8 bases separating them. The CDR3 protein is CASSQFKNTEAFF. The DNA for the CDR3 is TGTGCCAGCAGTCAGTTTAAGAACACTGAAGCTTTCTTT.

The rearrangement links TRBV27 to TRBJ2-7; 8 bases map to TRBD2. The V segment lost 4 bases and the J segment 3 bases; nucleotides outside the gene matches: 2. This CDR3 contains 13 residues. CDR1 MNHEY and CDR2 SMNVEV come from the germline V gene (reference sequence). CDR3: CASSSGLVYEQYF. In nucleotides, the CDR3 is TGTGCCAGCAGTTCGGGACTAGTCTACGAGCAGTACTTC.

Many counts were recorded for this clonotype. Here the CDR3 DNA reads TGTGCCAGCAGTTACTCGATTCCCCGGCAGTACAATGAGCAGTTCTTC. This encodes CASSYSIPRQYNEQFF. The chain combines TRBV6-5 with TRBJ2-1; D remains unclear. The V end was cut by 0 bases, the J end by 4 bases, with 13 bases between. Germline V gives CDR1 MNHEY, CDR2 SVGAGI. The CDR3 contains 16 residues.

This clonotype has ten or more counts. The V call is TRBV12-3 or TRBV12-4, the J call TRBJ2-1, with TRBD2 identical over 8 bases. This CDR3 comprises 15 residues. J lost 5 bases, V lost 0 bases, and 3 bases had no gene match. The CDR3 here is CASSLAGTRDNEQFF. The CDR3 region has the DNA TGTGCCAGCAGTTTAGCCGGGACTAGAGACAATGAGCAGTTCTTC.

This clonotype turned up a few times. This chain connects TRBV19 to TRBJ1-3; 11 nucleotides align to TRBD1. Germline CDR1 and CDR2: LNHDA and SQIVND (reference sequence). CDR3 size: 19 residues. Unmatched junction bases numbered 16, after V lost 9 bases and J lost 0 bases. The CDR3 DNA reads as TGTGCCAGCTTGGGACCGGGACAGGGGGACCCTCACTCTGGAAACACCATATATTTT. It translates to CASLGPGQGDPHSGNTIYF.

J is TRBJ2-2 and V is TRBV9, with 12 bases that match TRBD2. Germline CDR1 SGDLS, CDR2 YYNGEE. The CDR3 covers 16 residues. Trimming at V came to 4 bases and at J to 7 bases, leaving 8 bases not matched to a gene. The CDR3 nucleotides read TGTGCCAGCAGCCCTATACTAGCGGGAGGCGACGGGGAGCTGTTTTTT. This sequence encodes CASSPILAGGDGELFF.

This clonotype was recorded many times. The chain employs TRBV12-3 or TRBV12-4 and TRBJ2-2; TRBD2 agrees at 7 bases. The V and J ends lost 6 bases and 6 bases, in that order; junction bases with no gene match: 16. The CDR3 consists of 17 residues. CDR3 region: CASSQGAGAFGAGELFF. In DNA, the CDR3 is TGTGCCAGCAGCCAAGGGGCGGGAGCGTTCGGGGCCGGGGAGCTGTTTTTT.

A note on this clonotype: One base away lies a much larger clone, so this may be a sequencing read error. V and J are TRBV7-9 and TRBJ1-2, with TRBD1 matching over 8 bases. The CDR3 is 16 amino acids. The V gene's germline CDR1 is SEHNR and CDR2 FQNEAQ (reference sequence). This chain's CDR3 is CASSLTTGEANYGYAF. The DNA of the CDR3 is TGTGCCAGCAGCTTGACGACAGGGGAAGCTAACTATGGCTACGCCTTC.

Only a few counts were recorded for this clonotype. The chain employs TRBV19 and TRBJ1-1; D is undetermined. CDR3 length equals 13 residues. The V gene lost 3 bases and the J gene lost 7 bases, with 12 bases spanning the gap. CDR1 is LNHDA and CDR2 is SQIVND in the germline V gene (reference sequence). The CDR3 DNA reads as TGTGCCAGTAGTATTTTCCGCTTGGGTGAAGCTTTCTTT. Translation gives CASSIFRLGEAFF.

This chain uses TRBV15 with TRBJ2-1; TRBD2 matches 7 bases. The CDR3 covers 15 residues. V was pared by 4 bases and J by 5 bases, with 8 bases of the junction left unmatched. Germline lookup yields CDR1 LNHNV and CDR2 YYDKDF (reference sequence). The CDR3 sequence: CATSKGRENHNEQFF. In nucleotides, the CDR3 is TGTGCCACCAGCAAGGGGCGGGAGAACCACAATGAGCAGTTCTTC. Full variable domain (rest looked up from reference TRBV15 and TRBJ2-1): DAMVIQNPRYQVTQFGKPVTLSCSQTLNHNVMYWYQQKSSQAPKLLFHYYDKDFNNEADTPDNFQSRRPNTSFCFLDIRSPGLGDTAMYLCATSKGRENHNEQFFGPGTRLTVL.

This clonotype came up a few times. The CDR3 sequence is CASSGGGRPQHF. In DNA form, the CDR3 reads TGTGCCAGCAGTGGAGGGGGCCGGCCCCAGCATTTT. The chain carries TRBV6-1 and TRBJ1-5, with 7 bases aligning to TRBD1. V shed 4 bases and J 9 bases; nucleotides not matched to a gene: 3. The V gene's germline CDR1 is MNHNS and CDR2 SASEGT. The CDR3 length is 12 residues.

This clonotype was recorded many times. The J gene is TRBJ2-3, the V gene TRBV12-3 or TRBV12-4; 7 bases fit TRBD1. After removal of 6 bases from V and 9 bases from J, the junction contained 6 bases not matched to a gene. CDR3 size: 12 residues. The CDR3 coding sequence is TGTGCCAGCAGCTTGGGACAGACAACGCAGTATTTT. It is translated as CASSLGQTTQYF.

The J gene is TRBJ1-1, the V gene TRBV4-1; maybe TRBD1 (6 bases). Germline V gene data show CDR1 as MGHRA and CDR2 as YSYEKL. This CDR3 has 14 residues. The ends were cut back, 7 bases at V and 5 bases at J, with 17 bases in the middle. For the CDR3, the DNA is TGCGCCAGCACCAACAGGGAGTTGGGGACTGAAGCTTTCTTT. Its translation: CASTNRELGTEAFF.

The table lists this clonotype with a few counts. The chain combines TRBV14 with TRBJ2-1; D assignment may be TRBD1 or TRBD2 (6 bases each). The V gene lost 4 bases and the J gene lost 14 bases, with 18 bases spanning the gap. The CDR3 has 13 amino acids. CDR1 is SGHDN and CDR2 is FVKESK in the germline V gene. This CDR3 reads CASSPLADSEKFF. The CDR3 DNA reads as TGTGCCAGCAGCCCATTAGCGGACAGCGAGAAGTTCTTC.

The sample holds one count of this clonotype. This clone may be a read error of a much larger clone one base away. The chain recombines TRBV27 with TRBJ2-5; D gene unclear. This CDR3 spans 12 amino acids. V was clipped by 6 bases and J by 4 bases, with 9 bases between them. The V gene's germline CDR1 is MNHEY and CDR2 SMNVEV (reference sequence). CDR3 residues: CASRWNRETQYF. As DNA, the CDR3 is TGTGCCAGCAGATGGAATCGAGAGACCCAGTACTTC.

This clonotype was counted a few times. The genes are TRBV10-2 and TRBJ2-7, with TRBD1 matching 9 bases. Germline CDR1 reads WSHSY; CDR2 reads SAAADI. The junction had 2 bases not matched to a gene; V was cut back by 3 bases and J by 2 bases. This CDR3 has 14 amino acids. The CDR3 reads CASSEQGATYEQYF. In nucleotides, the CDR3 is TGCGCCAGCAGTGAACAGGGGGCCACCTACGAGCAGTACTTC.

The chain links TRBV28 to TRBJ2-5; 7 positions agree with TRBD2. V lost 7 bases to trimming and J lost 2 bases; unmatched junction nucleotides: 7. The V gene's germline CDR1 is MDHEN and CDR2 SYDVKM. The CDR3 runs to 14 residues. CDR3 in DNA: TGTGCCAGCACCTTAGCGGGCACGCAAGAGACCCAGTACTTC. This codes for CASTLAGTQETQYF.

V usage is TRBV27 and J usage is TRBJ2-1, with TRBD2 matching 8 bases. The CDR3 loop spans 16 amino acids. The V segment lost 1 base and the J segment 4 bases; nucleotides outside the gene matches: 6. The V gene's germline CDR1 is MNHEY and CDR2 SMNVEV (reference sequence). The chain's CDR3 is CASSLLRSGGYNEQFF. The CDR3 DNA follows: TGTGCCAGCAGTTTATTGAGGAGCGGGGGTTACAATGAGCAGTTCTTC.